This TCR beta chain was sequenced for a study of blood T cell repertoires in COVID-19. Study background: From T cells, B-cell-depleted T cells, or PBMCs came the material, which was cDNA or gDNA.

The V end was cut by 7 bases, the J end by 5 bases, with 11 bases between. The CDR3 length is 12 residues. The germline CDR1 and CDR2 sequences are MNHEY and SVGAGI. This clone was found once. Using immunoSEQ multiplex PCR, the repertoire was profiled, and TCRdb retains in-frame clones only, with some absent. The table records about 290,000 clones, over 85% of them present only once. The sample comprised peripheral blood. This chain joins TRBV6-5 and TRBJ2-5, with no clear D. The source of this sequence is a woman in her thirties with COVID-19, enrolled during active disease. CDR3 sequence reads: CASTVFGETQYF. The CDR3 region has the DNA TGTGCCAGCACGGTTTTCGGGGAGACCCAGTACTTC.